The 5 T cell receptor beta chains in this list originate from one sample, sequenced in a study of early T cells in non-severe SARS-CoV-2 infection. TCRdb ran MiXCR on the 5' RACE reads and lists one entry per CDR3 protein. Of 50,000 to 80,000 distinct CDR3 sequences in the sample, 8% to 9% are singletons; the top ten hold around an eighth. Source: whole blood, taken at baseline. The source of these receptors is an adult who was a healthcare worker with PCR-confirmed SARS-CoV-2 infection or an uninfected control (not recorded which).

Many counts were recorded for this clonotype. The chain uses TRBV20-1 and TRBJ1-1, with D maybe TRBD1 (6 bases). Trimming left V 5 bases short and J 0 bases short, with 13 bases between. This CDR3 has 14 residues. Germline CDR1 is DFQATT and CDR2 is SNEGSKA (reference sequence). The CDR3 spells CSAPEDRLNTEAFF. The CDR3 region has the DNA TGCAGTGCTCCCGAAGACAGGTTGAACACTGAAGCTTTCTTT.

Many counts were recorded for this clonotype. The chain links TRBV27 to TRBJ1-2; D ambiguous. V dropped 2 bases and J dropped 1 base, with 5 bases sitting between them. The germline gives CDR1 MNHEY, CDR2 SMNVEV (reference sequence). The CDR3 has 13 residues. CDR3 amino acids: CASSLAVNYGYTF. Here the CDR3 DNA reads TGTGCCAGCAGTTTAGCCGTTAACTATGGCTACACCTTC.

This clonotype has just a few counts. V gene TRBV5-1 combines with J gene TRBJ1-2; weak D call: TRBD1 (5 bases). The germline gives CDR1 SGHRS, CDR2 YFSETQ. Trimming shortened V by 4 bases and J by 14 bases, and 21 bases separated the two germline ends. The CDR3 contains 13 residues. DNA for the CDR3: TGCGCCAGCAGCCCCCCGGACACCGGCGCTCAGACCTTC. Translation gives CASSPPDTGAQTF. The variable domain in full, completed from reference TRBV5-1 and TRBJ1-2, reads KAGVTQTPRYLIKTRGQQVTLSCSPISGHRSVSWYQQTPGQGLQFLFEYFSETQRNKGNFPGRFSGRQFSNSRSEMNVSTLELGDSALYLCASSPPDTGAQTFGSGTRLTVV.

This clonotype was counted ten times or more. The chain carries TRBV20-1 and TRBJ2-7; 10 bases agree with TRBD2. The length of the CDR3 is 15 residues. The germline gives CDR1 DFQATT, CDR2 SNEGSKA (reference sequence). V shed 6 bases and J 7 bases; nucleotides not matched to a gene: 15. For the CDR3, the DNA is TGCAGTGCCATTGAACCTCTAGCGGGAGTGGGGGAGCAGTACTTC. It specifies CSAIEPLAGVGEQYF.

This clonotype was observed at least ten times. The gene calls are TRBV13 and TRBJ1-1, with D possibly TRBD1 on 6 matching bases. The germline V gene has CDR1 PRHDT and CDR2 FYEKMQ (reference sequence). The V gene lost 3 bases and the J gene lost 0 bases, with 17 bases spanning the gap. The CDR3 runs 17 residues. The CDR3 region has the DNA TGTGCCAGCAGCTTCCCCGGGGGCCAGGGTATGAACACTGAAGCTTTCTTT. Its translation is CASSFPGGQGMNTEAFF.